This TCR beta chain comes out of a study of human T cells and chemical hapten exposure. This clonotype was picked up many times. Its target is unknown. The V gene's germline CDR1 is MNHEY and CDR2 SVGEGT. With V trimmed by 4 bases and J by 1 base, 4 bases remained unmatched. This CDR3 has 15 residues. Study-wide findings and caveats: With DPC sensitization, TCRs exceeding 1 in 1000 frequency showed no change.

Individual cDNA molecules received unique molecular identifiers in the library. Original processing methods: A per-sample median of around 88,000 TCRs was observed, with counts ranging from roughly 20,000 to 700,000. TCRdb used MiXCR to reprocess the RACE reads, holding one entry per CDR3 protein. It is TCRdb's table, rather than the study itself, that gives the V and J calls and clone size. The data hold 35,000 to 50,000 distinct CDR3 sequences, with roughly 4.5% observed a single time. Sample time point: healthy volunteer bleed at 2 weeks. It was from unfractionated whole blood that total RNA was extracted.

The sequenced sample was whole blood. The receptor's source is a female donor in good health. Some clones in this sample may be carry-over from other donors' samples. The gene calls are TRBV6-2 or TRBV6-3 and TRBJ2-7; 10 bases match TRBD1. The CDR3 DNA sequence: TGTGCCAGCAGTTCCCCGGGACAGGGGTCCTACGAGCAGTACTTC. As protein: CASSSPGQGSYEQYF.